One sample yielded the 31 T cell receptor beta chains listed below, sequenced in a study of blood T cell repertoires in COVID-19. Sequenced by immunoSEQ multiplex PCR; TCRdb stores in-frame clones only, minus some. The sample lists fewer than 250,000 clones, more than 70% occurring once. The specimen sequenced was peripheral blood. Receptor source: a woman aged 60-70 years with acute or convalescent COVID-19.

The rearrangement links TRBV6-2 or TRBV6-3 to TRBJ1-5; 7 nucleotides line up with TRBD1. Germline trimming cut 5 bases from V and 4 bases from J; bases unmatched to any gene: 8. The CDR3 runs to 15 residues. The germline gives CDR1 MNHEY, CDR2 SVGEGT. The CDR3 protein is CASSVYDRDNQPQHF. The CDR3 nucleotides are TGTGCCAGCAGTGTGTACGACAGGGATAATCAGCCCCAGCATTTT.

This chain's CDR3 is CASSLGFLSGRGQETQYF. The CDR3 DNA follows: TGTGCCAGCAGCTTAGGTTTCCTAAGCGGGAGGGGTCAAGAGACCCAGTACTTC. This chain links TRBV7-2 with TRBJ2-5; 10 bases map to TRBD2. The CDR3 is 18 residues long. In germline, CDR1 is SGHTA, CDR2 FQGNSA. V lost 1 base, J lost 2 bases, and 10 bases stayed unmatched.

V usage is TRBV5-1 and J usage is TRBJ2-3; 10 bases are a match to TRBD2. The length of the CDR3 is 15 residues. The V gene's germline CDR1 is SGHRS and CDR2 YFSETQ. After removal of 4 bases from V and 5 bases from J, the junction contained 7 bases not matched to a gene. DNA of the CDR3: TGCGCCAGCAGCATGAGCGGGGGGGCCATAGATACGCAGTATTTT. It codes for CASSMSGGAIDTQYF.

The chain recombines TRBV5-5 with TRBJ1-3; TRBD1 matches 12 bases. V dropped 0 bases and J dropped 2; count of bases not matched to a gene: 6. The CDR3 is 18 amino acids. Germline V gives CDR1 SGHKS, CDR2 YYEKEE (reference sequence). The DNA for the CDR3 is TGTGCCAGCAGCTTGGTGGGACAGGGGGCACTTGCTGGAAACACCATATATTTT. Its translation: CASSLVGQGALAGNTIYF.

The rearrangement uses TRBV7-2 and TRBJ2-1, with a possible D match to TRBD2 (6 bases). Per the germline V gene, CDR1 is SGHTA and CDR2 is FQGNSA. V dropped 5 bases and J dropped 5 bases, with 13 bases sitting between them. The CDR3 length is 14 residues. The CDR3 sequence is CASSPRTKHNEQFF. DNA for the CDR3: TGTGCCAGCAGCCCTCGGACTAAACACAATGAGCAGTTCTTC.

The chain is built from TRBV5-4 and TRBJ2-7; D ambiguous. Germline V gene sequence: CDR1 SGHNT, CDR2 YYREEE (reference sequence). This CDR3 spans 14 amino acids. V was trimmed by 0 bases and J by 2 bases, leaving 9 bases between them. The DNA of the CDR3 is TGTGCCAGCAGCTTGGACTATTCAACCTACGAGCAGTACTTC. It encodes CASSLDYSTYEQYF. Supplemented by reference TRBV5-4 and TRBJ2-7, the full variable domain reads ETGVTQSPTHLIKTRGQQVTLRCSSQSGHNTVSWYQQALGQGPQFIFQYYREEENGRGNFPPRFSGLQFPNYSSELNVNALELDDSALYLCASSLDYSTYEQYFGPGTRLTVT.

The V and J genes are TRBV18 and TRBJ2-5; 10 bases are shared with TRBD1. From germline, CDR1 is KGHSH and CDR2 LQKENI. This CDR3 has 15 amino acids. V shed 5 bases, J shed 4 bases, and the junction held 7 bases outside the gene matches. CDR3 coding DNA: TGTGCCAGCTCATCCGACAGGGGGCATGGAGAGACCCAGTACTTC. Residues: CASSSDRGHGETQYF.

The chain recombines TRBV3-1 (or the pseudogene TRBV3-2) with TRBJ1-2; 7 bases agree with TRBD1. The CDR3 sequence is 15 residues long. Losses at the gene ends were 0 bases for V and 4 bases for J; bases not matched to a gene: 5. Looked up from germline, CDR1 is LGHDT and CDR2 is YNNKEL (reference sequence). For the CDR3, the DNA is TGTGCCAGCAGCCAAGATCCGCGGGACAGCTATGGCTACACCTTC. It translates to CASSQDPRDSYGYTF.

This chain links TRBV3-1 (or the pseudogene TRBV3-2) with TRBJ2-7, with D uncertain. V was pared by 1 base and J by 0 bases, with 10 bases between. This CDR3 comprises 15 residues. Germline values: CDR1 LGHDT, CDR2 YNNKEL (reference sequence). The DNA for the CDR3 is TGTGCCAGCAGCCAAGTTCTTCGGAGCTCCTACGAGCAGTACTTC. It yields the protein CASSQVLRSSYEQYF.

This clone was observed a handful of times. V is TRBV15 and J is TRBJ1-6; TRBD1 matches at 7 bases. The CDR3 runs to 18 residues. V trimming: 2 bases; J trimming: 4 bases; junction bases outside the gene matches: 11. Germline V lookup: CDR1 LNHNV, CDR2 YYDKDF (reference sequence). CDR3 loop: CATSRSSRGTVYNSPLHF. The CDR3 bases are TGTGCCACCAGCAGAAGTTCTCGTGGGACAGTTTATAATTCACCCCTCCACTTT.

The gene calls are TRBV18 and TRBJ1-6; D unclear. The CDR3 is 14 residues long. Germline CDR1 reads KGHSH; CDR2 reads LQKENI. V lost 3 bases and J 8 bases, leaving 11 bases between the germline ends. CDR3 bases: TGTGCCAGCTCACCCGCTGGCGGTTATTCACCCCTCCACTTT. Translating gives CASSPAGGYSPLHF.

This clone occurred a few times. The gene calls are TRBV7-6 and TRBJ1-1, with D unresolved. Trimming removed 2 bases at V and 4 bases at J, with 11 bases between. CDR3 length: 14 amino acids. Germline loops: CDR1 SGHVS, CDR2 FNYEAQ. CDR3 sequence (DNA): TGTGCCAGCAGCTTAAGTCCCCAGTCCACTGAAGCTTTCTTT. Residues: CASSLSPQSTEAFF.

The rearrangement uses TRBV6-1 and TRBJ2-7; TRBD1 matches 8 bases. CDR1 is MNHNS and CDR2 is SASEGT in the germline V gene. Trimming took 0 bases from V and 3 from J; bases not matched to a gene: 10. The CDR3 has 17 residues. The CDR3 spells CASSEAQGAGSYYEQYF. The DNA for the CDR3 is TGTGCCAGCAGTGAAGCGCAGGGGGCCGGATCTTACTACGAGCAGTACTTC.

V is TRBV7-3 and J is TRBJ2-2; a weak D match, TRBD1 (5 bases). The CDR3 consists of 14 residues. The V and J ends lost 7 bases and 8 bases respectively, with 17 bases between them. Germline V gives CDR1 SGHTA, CDR2 FQGTGA. The chain's CDR3 is CASTPGPREGELFF. Written as DNA, the CDR3 is TGTGCCAGCACCCCCGGGCCCAGGGAAGGGGAGCTGTTTTTT.

This chain links TRBV4-2 with TRBJ1-2, with D perhaps matching TRBD1 (6 bases). Looked up from germline, CDR1 is LGHNA and CDR2 is YNFKEQ. Trimming stripped 0 bases from V and 7 bases from J, with 21 bases between. The CDR3 is 17 amino acids. This CDR3 is CASSQDSGTTGRGGYTF. As DNA, the CDR3 is TGTGCCAGCAGCCAAGATTCCGGGACGACAGGCAGGGGTGGCTACACCTTC.

The chain joins TRBV5-1 to TRBJ2-1; TRBD1 matches 10 bases. V trimming: 0 bases; J trimming: 0 bases; junction bases outside the gene matches: 15. The germline V gene encodes CDR1 SGHRS and CDR2 YFSETQ. CDR3 size: 21 residues. The CDR3 DNA reads as TGCGCCAGCAGCTTGGTTTTGATGGGACAGGGGATTTCTAGCTCCTACAATGAGCAGTTCTTC. This gives the protein CASSLVLMGQGISSSYNEQFF.

J is TRBJ2-7 and V is TRBV27, with TRBD2 matching over 7 bases. The CDR3 loop spans 14 amino acids. Per germline, CDR1 MNHEY and CDR2 SMNVEV (reference sequence). Trimming cost V 1 base and J 4 bases; bases outside gene matches: 4. CDR3 loop: CASSLWASGYEQYF. Written as DNA, the CDR3 is TGTGCCAGCAGTTTATGGGCTAGCGGATACGAGCAGTACTTC.

This clone was seen only once. The chain has TRBV15 and TRBJ1-1; D unclear. Trimming cost V 4 bases and J 5 bases, with 17 bases left between them. CDR3 size: 15 residues. Germline assignment: CDR1 LNHNV and CDR2 YYDKDF (reference sequence). The chain's CDR3 is CATSNDPNPGTEAFF. The CDR3, as DNA: TGTGCCACCAGCAATGATCCCAATCCCGGGACTGAAGCTTTCTTT. The full variable domain, rest sourced from reference TRBV15 and TRBJ1-1, is DAMVIQNPRYQVTQFGKPVTLSCSQTLNHNVMYWYQQKSSQAPKLLFHYYDKDFNNEADTPDNFQSRRPNTSFCFLDIRSPGLGDTAMYLCATSNDPNPGTEAFFGQGTRLTVV.

This clone appeared a single time. V usage is TRBV30 and J usage is TRBJ2-6; TRBD1 is a possible D gene (6 bases). In germline, CDR1 is GTSNPN, CDR2 SVGIG (reference sequence). Trimming removed 8 bases at V and 1 base at J, with 12 bases between. The CDR3 has 14 amino acids. CDR3 residues: CAIYRDSGANVLTF. The CDR3 nucleotides are TGTGCCATCTACAGGGATTCTGGGGCCAACGTCCTGACTTTC.

The chain employs TRBV3-1 (or the pseudogene TRBV3-2) and TRBJ1-6, with 7 bases lining up with TRBD1. CDR1 LGHDT and CDR2 YNNKEL come from the germline V gene (reference sequence). This CDR3 has 18 residues. V trimming: 4 bases; J trimming: 0 bases; junction bases outside the gene matches: 9. The CDR3 protein is CASSPLPDRDSYNSPLHF. Here the CDR3 DNA reads TGTGCCAGCAGCCCCCTCCCCGACAGGGACTCCTATAATTCACCCCTCCACTTT.

The rearrangement links TRBV28 to TRBJ1-1; maybe TRBD1 (6 bases). The CDR3 is 15 amino acids. V dropped 1 base and J dropped 6 bases, with 15 bases sitting between them. Looked up from germline, CDR1 is MDHEN and CDR2 is SYDVKM. CDR3: CASSLSQGQVSEAFF. CDR3 coding DNA: TGTGCCAGCAGTTTATCACAGGGCCAGGTCTCTGAAGCTTTCTTT.

V usage is TRBV9 and J usage is TRBJ2-1, with unresolved D. Trimming left V 3 bases short and J 0 bases short, with 7 bases between. The germline V gene has CDR1 SGDLS and CDR2 YYNGEE. CDR3 length: 14 amino acids. CDR3 bases: TGTGCCAGCAGCGCTTCGGGCTCCTACAATGAGCAGTTCTTC. It specifies CASSASGSYNEQFF.

V gene TRBV6-1 combines with J gene TRBJ2-7, with 7 bases fitting TRBD2. CDR3 size: 13 residues. The ends lost 2 bases at V and 5 bases at J; junction bases unmatched: 3. Germline V lookup: CDR1 MNHNS, CDR2 SASEGT. The CDR3 DNA reads TGTGCCAGCAGTGAAACGGGAGGTCACGAGCAGTACTTC. Amino acids: CASSETGGHEQYF.

The chain carries TRBV7-2 and TRBJ1-2, with 7 bases matching TRBD1. Germline V gene lookup returns CDR1 SGHTA and CDR2 FQGNSA. The J segment lost 7 bases and the V segment lost 5 bases, leaving 16 bases of the junction unmatched. CDR3 length equals 16 residues. The CDR3, as DNA: TGTGCCAGCAGCACCGGGCTTGGACAGGCGACGCGTGGCTACACCTTC. Its translation is CASSTGLGQATRGYTF.

This clone was observed once. The rearrangement joins TRBV4-1 to TRBJ1-3; perhaps TRBD1 as D (5 bases). The CDR3 spans 16 residues. Looked up from germline, CDR1 is MGHRA and CDR2 is YSYEKL. Deletions cut 2 bases from V and 3 bases from J, with 14 bases between. As DNA, the CDR3 is TGCGCCAGCAGCCAACCCCAGCGGGGGTTTGGAAACACCATATATTTT. It yields the protein CASSQPQRGFGNTIYF.

The chain couples TRBV6-2 or TRBV6-3 to TRBJ2-7, with 10 positions matching TRBD2. The V segment lost 4 bases and the J segment 0 bases; nucleotides outside the gene matches: 3. The CDR3 spans 15 residues. Germline V gene lookup returns CDR1 MNHEY and CDR2 SVGEGT. In DNA, the CDR3 is TGTGCCAGCAGTTCAGTAGCGGGGGGCTCCTACGAGCAGTACTTC. It codes for CASSSVAGGSYEQYF.

This chain joins TRBV7-8 and TRBJ1-2, with TRBD1 matching 7 bases. After removal of 5 bases from V and 2 bases from J, the junction contained 2 bases not matched to a gene. Germline V CDR1 and CDR2: SGHVS, FQNEAQ. This CDR3 contains 13 residues. Here the CDR3 DNA reads TGTGCCAGCAGCCGGGACAGAAACTATGGCTACACCTTC. Amino acids: CASSRDRNYGYTF.

The chain combines TRBV2 with TRBJ1-4; D is uncertain. CDR3 length: 14 residues. Germline assignment: CDR1 SNHLY and CDR2 FYNNEI. V was shortened by 7 bases and J by 6 bases, with 15 bases between the two germline ends. The CDR3 nucleotides are TGTGCCAGCACGGGAGGCCGGGATGATGAAAAACTGTTTTTT. Protein: CASTGGRDDEKLFF.

As DNA, the CDR3 is TGTGCCACTCAGCAAGTTAAGCAGGGTCAGCCCCAGCATTTT. Its protein is CATQQVKQGQPQHF. The J gene is TRBJ1-5, the V gene TRBV15; D is possibly TRBD1 (5 bases). The CDR3 spans 14 residues. The germline V and J ends were trimmed by 9 bases and 6 bases, with 18 bases remaining between them. Germline CDR1 reads LNHNV; CDR2 reads YYDKDF (reference sequence).

This chain joins TRBV29-1 and TRBJ2-3, with D possibly matching TRBD1 (6 bases). The germline V gene has CDR1 SQVTM and CDR2 ANQGSEA. This CDR3 has 14 residues. V was cut by 6 bases and J by 1 base, with 14 bases left in between. The CDR3 here is CSVGAGTRTDTQYF. CDR3 bases: TGCAGCGTAGGGGCCGGGACACGCACAGATACGCAGTATTTT.

This clone was seen a single time. The rearrangement uses TRBV3-1 (or the pseudogene TRBV3-2) and TRBJ1-1, with no clear D. V lost 1 base, J lost 1 base, and 7 bases lay in between. This CDR3 contains 14 residues. The germline gives CDR1 LGHDT, CDR2 YNNKEL (reference sequence). The CDR3 nucleotides are TGTGCCAGCAGCCAAGTCAGAACGAACACTGAAGCTTTCTTT. Its protein is CASSQVRTNTEAFF.